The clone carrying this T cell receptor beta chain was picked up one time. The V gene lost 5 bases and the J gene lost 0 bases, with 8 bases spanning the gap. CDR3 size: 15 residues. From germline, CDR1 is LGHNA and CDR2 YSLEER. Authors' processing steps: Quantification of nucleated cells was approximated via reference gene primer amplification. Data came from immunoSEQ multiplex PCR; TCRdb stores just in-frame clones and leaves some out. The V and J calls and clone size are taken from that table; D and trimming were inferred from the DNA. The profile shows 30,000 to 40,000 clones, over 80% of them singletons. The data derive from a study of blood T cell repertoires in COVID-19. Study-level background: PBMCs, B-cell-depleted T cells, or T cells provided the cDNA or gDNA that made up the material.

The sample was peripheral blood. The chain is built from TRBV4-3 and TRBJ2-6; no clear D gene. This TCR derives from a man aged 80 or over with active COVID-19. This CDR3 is CASSISGSGANVLTF. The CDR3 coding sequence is TGCGCCAGCAGCATTTCCGGCTCTGGGGCCAACGTCCTGACTTTC.